Reported below is one T cell receptor beta chain. Its antigen is not identified. The junction differs from germline at one of its ends, possibly a read error. The CDR3 is 15 amino acids. The germline V gene encodes CDR1 SGHTA and CDR2 FQGNSA. The TCR beta cDNA libraries carried unique molecular identifiers. One entry per CDR3 protein, called by TCRdb with MiXCR from the PCR reads. The repertoire holds 700,000 to 800,000 distinct CDR3 sequences, with roughly 27% as singletons. These data originate in a study of post-analysis software for immune sequencing data. Study in general: Disease trajectories encompassed relapsing-remitting, secondary progressive and progressive-relapsing multiple sclerosis.

Study observations and caveats: Significantly lower normalized Chao1 diversity was found in patients with multiple sclerosis relative to controls. Controls showed lower frequencies than patients for roughly 5 TRBV segments, and TRBV5-6, TRBV5-1 and TRBV20-1 were among these. Those samples that were prepared in the same batch co-clustered strongly by F measure.

The TCR sequence derives from a girl aged 10 to 17 with multiple sclerosis. The specimen was blood. The chain has TRBV7-2 and TRBJ2-3; tentative D call: TRBD2 (7 bases). The CDR3 nucleotides read TGTGCCAGCAGCTCGCGCGGGGGCAGCACAGGTACGCAGTATTTT. Amino acids: CASSSRGGSTGTQYF.